This entry lists 9 T cell receptor beta chains sequenced from one sample in a study of CD8+ T cells in alopecia areata. The treatment is: oral pan-JAK inhibitor, 5-10 mg twice daily. Extracted RNA was reverse transcribed into cDNA, the sequencing template. Repertoires were generated with immunoSEQ multiplex PCR, while TCRdb's copy carries only in-frame clones and drops some. The sample has 150,000 or so clones, roughly 50% seen once. Sequences were derived from CD4+ T cells sorted from blood, sampled around week 55, from a patient treated with tofacitinib. Receptors were obtained from a human donor with alopecia areata.

This clone was observed a handful of times. The genes are TRBV29-1 and TRBJ2-5; perhaps TRBD1 as D (7 bases). V was trimmed by 3 bases and J by 4 bases, leaving 9 bases between them. CDR3 length: 12 residues. Germline V gene data show CDR1 as SQVTM and CDR2 as ANQGSEA. CDR3 amino acids: CSVDRGVETQYF. The CDR3 coding sequence is TGCAGCGTTGACAGGGGGGTAGAGACCCAGTACTTC.

This clone has more than one count but fewer than ten. The rearrangement joins TRBV2 to TRBJ2-5; weak D call: TRBD2 (6 bases). The CDR3 consists of 13 residues. Trimming removed 6 bases from V and 2 bases from J, with 10 bases in between. Germline V gene data show CDR1 as SNHLY and CDR2 as FYNNEI. In DNA, the CDR3 is TGTGCCAGCAGAAGCGGGTATCAAGAGACCCAGTACTTC. Amino acid sequence: CASRSGYQETQYF.

In this sample, this clone turned up a few times. This rearrangement joins TRBV15 to TRBJ2-5; D ambiguous. Trimming removed 0 bases from V and 5 bases from J, with 13 bases in between. This CDR3 has 15 amino acids. Germline V gene lookup returns CDR1 LNHNV and CDR2 YYDKDF (reference sequence). CDR3 sequence: CATSRDVGSSETQYF. DNA of the CDR3: TGTGCCACCAGCAGAGATGTGGGGTCTTCGGAGACCCAGTACTTC.

The V call is TRBV25-1, the J call TRBJ2-1, with no clear D. CDR3 length equals 12 residues. Germline V lookup: CDR1 MGHDK, CDR2 SYGVNS. Trimming left V 10 bases short and J 4 bases short, with 11 bases between. In nucleotides, the CDR3 is TGTGCCACATTACGGGCTTACAATGAGCAGTTCTTC. This encodes CATLRAYNEQFF.

The gene calls are TRBV18 and TRBJ2-2; D ambiguous. The germline V gene has CDR1 KGHSH and CDR2 LQKENI. Trimming stripped 7 bases from V and 0 bases from J, with 12 bases between. This CDR3 spans 15 amino acids. The DNA of the CDR3 is TGTGCCAGCTGCCTCGGTTGGGCGAACACCGGGGAGCTGTTTTTT. Protein product: CASCLGWANTGELFF.

A remark on this clone: Because it lacks the conserved phenylalanine or tryptophan at the end, this CDR3 is likely a read error. J is TRBJ2-3 and V is TRBV20-1; no firm D call. The length of the CDR3 is 10 residues. Germline CDR1 reads DFQATT; CDR2 reads SNEGSKA (reference sequence). V was trimmed by 4 bases and J by 8 bases, leaving 7 bases between them. The CDR3 sequence: CSAMARTQYL. The CDR3, as DNA: TGCAGTGCTATGGCCCGTACGCAGTATCTT.

Concerning this clone: A read error may account for a junction end that differs from germline. The chain carries TRBV29-1 and TRBJ2-3, with D possibly matching TRBD1 (6 bases). The length of the CDR3 is 13 residues. CDR1 is SQVTM and CDR2 is ANQGSEA in the germline V gene. CDR3 in DNA: TGCACCGTTGGGGGCCGTACTACAGATACGCAGTATTTT. This sequence encodes CTVGGRTTDTQYF.

The gene calls are TRBV4-1 and TRBJ2-3, with D perhaps given as TRBD1 or TRBD2 (5 bases each). Germline values: CDR1 MGHRA, CDR2 YSYEKL. Trimming cost V 6 bases and J 4 bases, with 17 bases left between them. The CDR3 length is 15 residues. The CDR3: CASRRDLRPADTQYF. The CDR3 coding sequence is TGCGCCAGCAGACGGGACCTCCGGCCGGCAGATACGCAGTATTTT.

This clone was counted only a few times. CDR3 sequence (DNA): TGTGCCAGCAGCTTAGAACGACTGCCGAACACTGAAGCTTTCTTT. As protein: CASSLERLPNTEAFF. V is TRBV7-9 and J is TRBJ1-1; D unresolved. This CDR3 is 15 amino acids long. V lost 1 base, J lost 1 base, and 10 bases lay in between. The V gene's germline CDR1 is SEHNR and CDR2 FQNEAQ (reference sequence). Full variable domain (outside the CDR3, taken from reference TRBV7-9 and TRBJ1-1): DTGVSQNPRHKITKRGQNVTFRCDPISEHNRLYWYRQTLGQGPEFLTYFQNEAQLEKSRLLSDRFSAERPKGSFSTLEIQRTEQGDSAMYLCASSLERLPNTEAFFGQGTRLTVV.